This T cell receptor beta chain was captured by sequencing in a study of blood T cell repertoires in COVID-19. Overall study: Acute-phase and convalescent COVID-19 samples originated in the United States, Italy and Spain.

Individuals drawn from around 24 US areas were roughly 18 to 95 years old. V was clipped by 6 bases and J by 7 bases; unmatched bases: 8. Germline V gene data show CDR1 as MNHEY and CDR2 as SMNVEV (reference sequence). The CDR3 is 14 amino acids. Assay used: immunoSEQ multiplex PCR; TCRdb lists only in-frame clones, some missing. Counted here are about 190,000 clones, about 78% occurring once; the ten biggest clones make up roughly 17%. The source material was PBMCs or T cells enriched from blood (not recorded which). The receptor's source is a woman aged 45-65 years who had recovered from COVID-19. V gene TRBV27 combines with J gene TRBJ1-2; 10 nucleotides agree with TRBD1. The DNA for the CDR3 is TGTGCCAGCAGCCGACAGGGGGCGCTAGGTGGCTACACCTTC. Its protein product is CASSRQGALGGYTF.